This is a list of T cell receptor beta chains from one sample in a study of early T cells in non-severe SARS-CoV-2 infection. Each CDR3 protein gets one entry after TCRdb re-called the 5' RACE reads with MiXCR. The sample contains roughly 86,000 distinct CDR3 sequences, roughly 14% of which appear only once. The sequencing sample was made of whole blood. The source is an adult who was a healthcare worker with PCR-confirmed SARS-CoV-2 infection or an uninfected control (not recorded which). Each CDR3 is given with its conserved first and last residue. Each record gives: D gene, V gene, J gene, CDR3 protein. D genes are given only for firm matches.

D gene: -; V gene: TRBV18; J gene: TRBJ1-5; CDR3 protein: CASSPTSGTSDQPQHF
D gene: -; V gene: TRBV7-9; J gene: TRBJ2-4; CDR3 protein: CASSTQKWAGRSKNIQYF
D gene: -; V gene: TRBV9; J gene: TRBJ2-3; CDR3 protein: CASSVGAGGRTDTQYF
D gene: TRBD1; V gene: TRBV25-1; J gene: TRBJ1-2; CDR3 protein: CASSETGTAYGYTF
D gene: -; V gene: TRBV29-1; J gene: TRBJ1-1; CDR3 protein: CSADGQLNTEAFF
D gene: TRBD2; V gene: TRBV15; J gene: TRBJ2-1; CDR3 protein: CATSKGRGLAAYNEQFF
D gene: -; V gene: TRBV7-8; J gene: TRBJ1-5; CDR3 protein: CASSLAGALAGNQPQHF
D gene: TRBD2; V gene: TRBV27; J gene: TRBJ2-1; CDR3 protein: CASSLWATSGGGSSSYNEQFF
D gene: TRBD1; V gene: TRBV12-3/TRBV12-4; J gene: TRBJ2-2; CDR3 protein: CASSLVRGQGTTGELFF
D gene: -; V gene: TRBV28; J gene: TRBJ2-2; CDR3 protein: CASRFRDTNTGELFF
D gene: -; V gene: TRBV29-1; J gene: TRBJ1-2; CDR3 protein: CSVEGGLSYGYTF
D gene: -; V gene: TRBV3-1; J gene: TRBJ1-1; CDR3 protein: CASSQERYTEAFF
D gene: TRBD2; V gene: TRBV6-6; J gene: TRBJ2-1; CDR3 protein: CASSYARRTSGGHNEQFF
D gene: TRBD1; V gene: TRBV4-1; J gene: TRBJ2-3; CDR3 protein: CASSPAGTGTDTQYF
D gene: TRBD1; V gene: TRBV19; J gene: TRBJ1-3; CDR3 protein: CASSRRDRGSHSGNTIYF
D gene: TRBD2; V gene: TRBV20-1; J gene: TRBJ2-3; CDR3 protein: CSASRTSPPDTQYF
D gene: TRBD1; V gene: TRBV7-9; J gene: TRBJ1-3; CDR3 protein: CASSRGQYSGNTIYF
D gene: -; V gene: TRBV7-8; J gene: TRBJ2-5; CDR3 protein: CAPSRVGQETQYF
D gene: -; V gene: TRBV10-1; J gene: TRBJ2-1; CDR3 protein: CASSESTVNEQFF
D gene: -; V gene: TRBV7-3; J gene: TRBJ2-6; CDR3 protein: CASSLRGLRAGANVLTF
D gene: -; V gene: TRBV5-1; J gene: TRBJ2-5; CDR3 protein: CASSQGGLRETQYF
D gene: -; V gene: TRBV5-1; J gene: TRBJ2-2; CDR3 protein: CASSLEIGELFF
D gene: TRBD2; V gene: TRBV6-5; J gene: TRBJ2-3; CDR3 protein: CASSYSSGGTDTQYF
D gene: TRBD1; V gene: TRBV15; J gene: TRBJ2-6; CDR3 protein: CATSRRTGGTNVLTF
D gene: -; V gene: TRBV29-1; J gene: TRBJ1-3; CDR3 protein: CSVERGSGNTIYF
D gene: -; V gene: TRBV20-1; J gene: TRBJ2-1; CDR3 protein: CSARKGLYNEQFF
D gene: -; V gene: TRBV2; J gene: TRBJ2-2; CDR3 protein: CASSRGLALSTGELFF